A selection of T cell receptor beta chains follows, all from one sample in a study of cytomegalovirus exposure and HLA in healthy donors. Libraries were prepared by immunoSEQ multiplex PCR; TCRdb keeps only in-frame clonotypes and omits some of them. There are roughly 170,000 clones in the sample; around four fifths occur only once, and 1.3% lies in the top ten. Sequenced sample: PBMCs. The receptors here all came from a man aged 25 to 40 in good health and CMV-seronegative. CDR3s leave out the opening cysteine and the closing phenylalanine or tryptophan. Part of the rows lack a size; the others show once, few, many or a class for expanded clones.

J gene: TRBJ1-2; clone size: .; V gene: TRBV5-4; CDR3 protein: ASSLDPAGANYGYT
J gene: TRBJ1-1; clone size: .; V gene: TRBV2; CDR3 protein: ASSLWTSNTEAF
J gene: TRBJ2-1; clone size: .; V gene: TRBV6-5; CDR3 protein: ASRDPTSGHNEQF
J gene: TRBJ2-3; clone size: .; V gene: TRBV5-6; CDR3 protein: ASSLQGWGTDTQY
J gene: TRBJ2-1; clone size: .; V gene: TRBV4-3; CDR3 protein: ASSLDWGGYNEQF
J gene: .; clone size: .; V gene: TRBV7-9; CDR3 protein: ASSPQRGGRSYEQY
J gene: TRBJ2-7; clone size: few; V gene: TRBV11-2; CDR3 protein: ASSLPPGQGREQY
J gene: TRBJ1-4; clone size: .; V gene: TRBV7-3; CDR3 protein: ASSLGGAVGEKLF
J gene: TRBJ1-4; clone size: .; V gene: TRBV10-3; CDR3 protein: AISGTGELPNEKLF
J gene: TRBJ1-2; clone size: .; V gene: TRBV13; CDR3 protein: ASSLPPARTDLYGYT
J gene: TRBJ2-3; clone size: .; V gene: TRBV5-3; CDR3 protein: ARSLALQPVSSDTQY
J gene: TRBJ2-1; clone size: once; V gene: TRBV6-1; CDR3 protein: ASSEDGGLYNEQF
J gene: TRBJ2-7; clone size: .; V gene: TRBV28; CDR3 protein: ASQTSSSYEQY
J gene: TRBJ2-1; clone size: few; V gene: TRBV10-2; CDR3 protein: ASNRGWAHNEQF
J gene: TRBJ2-3; clone size: .; V gene: TRBV5-1; CDR3 protein: ASSLGQGGGTDTQY
J gene: TRBJ1-4; clone size: .; V gene: TRBV5-1; CDR3 protein: ASSLDGGATLNEKLF
J gene: TRBJ2-7; clone size: .; V gene: TRBV7-9; CDR3 protein: ASSLQSYEQY
J gene: TRBJ2-1; clone size: .; V gene: TRBV5-5; CDR3 protein: ASSATFDRATNEQF
J gene: TRBJ2-3; clone size: .; V gene: TRBV7-3; CDR3 protein: ASSLSYFPTGGSTDTQY
J gene: TRBJ2-5; clone size: .; V gene: TRBV19; CDR3 protein: ASKGLAGGPGEETQY
J gene: TRBJ2-7; clone size: .; V gene: TRBV4-1; CDR3 protein: ASSQEGGRRSYEQY
J gene: TRBJ1-5; clone size: .; V gene: TRBV7-2; CDR3 protein: ASTRTGGAAQH